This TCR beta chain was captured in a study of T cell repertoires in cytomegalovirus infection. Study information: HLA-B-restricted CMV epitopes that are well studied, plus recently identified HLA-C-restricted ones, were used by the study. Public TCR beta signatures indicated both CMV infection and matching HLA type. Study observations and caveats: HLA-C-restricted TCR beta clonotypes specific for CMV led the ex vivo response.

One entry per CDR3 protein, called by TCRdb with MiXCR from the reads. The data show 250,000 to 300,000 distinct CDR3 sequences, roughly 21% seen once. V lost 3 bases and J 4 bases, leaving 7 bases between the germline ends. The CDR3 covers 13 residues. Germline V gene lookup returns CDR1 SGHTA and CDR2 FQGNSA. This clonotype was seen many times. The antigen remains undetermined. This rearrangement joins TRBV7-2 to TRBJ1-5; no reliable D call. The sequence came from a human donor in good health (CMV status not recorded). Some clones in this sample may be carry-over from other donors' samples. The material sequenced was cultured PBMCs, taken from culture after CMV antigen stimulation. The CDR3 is CASSFEANQPQHF. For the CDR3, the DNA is TGTGCCAGCAGCTTTGAGGCGAATCAGCCCCAGCATTTT.